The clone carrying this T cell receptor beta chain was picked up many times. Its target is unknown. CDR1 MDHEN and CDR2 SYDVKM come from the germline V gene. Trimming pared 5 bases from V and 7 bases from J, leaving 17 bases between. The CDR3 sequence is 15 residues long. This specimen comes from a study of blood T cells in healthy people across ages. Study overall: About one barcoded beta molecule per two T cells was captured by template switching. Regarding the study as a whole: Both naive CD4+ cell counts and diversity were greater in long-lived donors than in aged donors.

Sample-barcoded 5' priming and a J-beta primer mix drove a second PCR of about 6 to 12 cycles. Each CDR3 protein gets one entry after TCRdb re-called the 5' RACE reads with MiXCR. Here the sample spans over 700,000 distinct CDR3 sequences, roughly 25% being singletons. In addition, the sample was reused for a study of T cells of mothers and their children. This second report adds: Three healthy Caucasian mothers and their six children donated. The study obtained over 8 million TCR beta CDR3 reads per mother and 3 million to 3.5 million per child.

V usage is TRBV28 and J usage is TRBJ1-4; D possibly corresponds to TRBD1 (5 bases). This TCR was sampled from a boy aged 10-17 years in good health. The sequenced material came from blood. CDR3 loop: CASSPNSGWVEKLFF. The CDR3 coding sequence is TGTGCCAGCAGTCCGAACTCAGGGTGGGTTGAAAAACTGTTTTTT.